A selection of T cell receptor beta chains follows, all from one sample in a study of T cell responses to AZD1222 COVID-19 vaccine. Sequencing used immunoSEQ multiplex PCR; TCRdb keeps in-frame clones, though not all of them. The sample records roughly 120,000 clones, approximately 94% being singletons. Sequenced here: peripheral blood, sampled on day 0 of AZD1222 vaccination. Every receptor here comes from an adult in good health. Each CDR3 is given with its conserved first and last residue. The D gene is left open where the match is weak. Clone size is stated in some rows and not others, as once, few, many or a class when expanded.

CSASGQGDGNQPQHF TGCAGTGCTAGTGGACAGGGGGACGGCAATCAGCCCCAGCATTTT TRBJ1-5 - TRBV20-1 TRBD1
CASSLVLANEQFF TGTGCCAGCAGCTTAGTACTAGCCAATGAGCAGTTCTTC TRBJ2-1 - TRBV7-2 -
CASSQTSGATDTQYF TGTGCCAGCAGTCAGACTAGCGGGGCCACAGATACGCAGTATTTT TRBJ2-3 - TRBV3-1/TRBV3-2 TRBD2
CASSQDGSRAETQYF TGTGCCAGCAGCCAAGATGGGTCCAGGGCGGAGACCCAGTACTTC TRBJ2-5 - TRBV4-2 -
CAISEDGEVIEQFF TGTGCCATCAGTGAGGATGGGGAGGTAATTGAGCAGTTCTTC TRBJ2-1 - TRBV10-3 -
CASSLGQHTEAFF TGTGCCAGCAGCTTAGGACAGCACACTGAAGCTTTCTTT TRBJ1-1 once TRBV7-2 -
CASSPGTGGNIQYF TGTGCCAGCAGCCCAGGGACAGGGGGAAACATTCAGTACTTC TRBJ2-4 - TRBV4-2 TRBD1
CASSPLINEKLFF TGTGCCAGCTCACCACTAATTAATGAAAAACTGTTTTTT TRBJ1-4 - TRBV18 -
CASSIDPSWAKNIQYF TGTGCCAGTAGTATAGATCCATCTTGGGCCAAAAACATTCAGTACTTC TRBJ2-4 - TRBV19 -
CASSLLADYGYTF TGTGCCAGCAGCTTGCTAGCGGACTATGGCTACACCTTC TRBJ1-2 once TRBV7-8 -
CASSIGGNTGELFF TGTGCCAGTAGTATAGGAGGGAACACCGGGGAGCTGTTTTTT TRBJ2-2 - TRBV19 -
CASSYSGQGRTEAFF TGTGCCAGCAGTTATTCGGGACAGGGAAGAACTGAAGCTTTCTTT TRBJ1-1 - TRBV6-6 TRBD1
CASSLRGTGNQPQHF TGTGCCAGCAGCTTGCGCGGGACAGGGAACCAGCCCCAGCATTTT TRBJ1-5 - TRBV7-2 TRBD1
CASPSPGTGTEQYF TGTGCCAGCCCTAGTCCCGGGACAGGTACCGAGCAGTACTTC TRBJ2-7 - TRBV2 TRBD1
CASSLIVRDTQYF TGTGCCAGCAGCTTAATTGTGCGAGATACGCAGTATTTT TRBJ2-3 - TRBV7-3 -
CASSLVLEPGRGNSPLHF TGTGCCAGCAGCTTAGTCCTCGAGCCCGGCAGGGGTAATTCACCCCTCCACTTT TRBJ1-6 - TRBV11-2 -
CASSLLDRTIYF TGTGCCAGCAGCTTACTCGATCGCACCATATATTTT TRBJ1-3 - TRBV11-2 -
CASSFLPGLADSYEQYF TGCGCCAGCAGCTTCCTCCCGGGACTAGCGGACTCCTACGAGCAGTACTTC TRBJ2-7 - TRBV5-1 TRBD2
CASSLVAAETQYF TGTGCCAGCAGCTTGGTGGCAGCAGAGACCCAGTACTTC TRBJ2-5 - TRBV5-6 -
CASSQDEHWGTDTQYF TGTGCCAGCAGCCAAGATGAGCACTGGGGCACAGATACGCAGTATTTT TRBJ2-3 - TRBV3-1/TRBV3-2 -
CASSSQDRDTGELFF TGTGCCAGCAGTTCCCAGGACAGGGACACCGGGGAGCTGTTTTTT TRBJ2-2 few TRBV6-5 TRBD1
CASSLSAMIGYTF TGTGCCAGCAGCTTGTCGGCAATGATAGGCTACACCTTC TRBJ1-2 - TRBV5-6 -
CASSRGVMTEAFF TGTGCCAGCTCACGTGGGGTGATGACTGAAGCTTTCTTT TRBJ1-1 once TRBV18 -
CASSYTLYETQYF TGTGCCAGCAGTTACACCCTATACGAGACCCAGTACTTC TRBJ2-5 - TRBV6-5 -
CASSDGTSGSNEQFF TGCGCCAGCAGTGATGGGACTAGCGGGAGTAATGAGCAGTTCTTC TRBJ2-1 - TRBV10-1 TRBD2
CAIGSGTSGYNEQFF TGTGCCATAGGATCCGGGACTAGCGGCTACAATGAGCAGTTCTTC TRBJ2-1 - TRBV10-3 TRBD2
CASRLTGSNTEAFF TGTGCCAGTAGACTTACGGGGTCGAACACTGAAGCTTTCTTT TRBJ1-1 - TRBV19 -
CASSSGRQGEGTEAFF TGTGCCAGCAGCTCTGGACGTCAGGGAGAAGGGACTGAAGCTTTCTTT TRBJ1-1 - TRBV7-9 -
CASSITSGASYNEQFF TGTGCCAGTAGCATAACTAGCGGGGCCTCCTACAATGAGCAGTTCTTC TRBJ2-1 - TRBV19 TRBD2
CASSQDTGAGVNYGYTF TGCGCCAGCAGCCAAGATACAGGGGCGGGGGTTAACTATGGCTACACCTTC TRBJ1-2 - TRBV4-3 TRBD1
CASTSGGGETKNIQYF TGTGCCAGCACCTCGGGAGGGGGCGAGACCAAAAACATTCAGTACTTC TRBJ2-4 - TRBV28 -
CASPQNTEAFF TGTGCCAGTCCCCAGAACACTGAAGCTTTCTTT TRBJ1-1 - TRBV27 -
CASSPGETGGGTEAFF TGTGCCAGCAGTCCGGGCGAAACAGGGGGGGGTACTGAAGCTTTCTTT TRBJ1-1 - TRBV28 TRBD1
CASSLALMGHNEAFF TGTGCCAGCAGCTTAGCGCTAATGGGACATAACGAAGCTTTCTTT TRBJ1-1 once TRBV7-9 -
CASSLTGEGPNQPQHF TGTGCCAGCAGCTTAACCGGAGAGGGACCTAATCAGCCCCAGCATTTT TRBJ1-5 - TRBV7-9 -
CAISESINRGQDTGELFF TGTGCCATCAGTGAGTCGATCAATAGGGGGCAGGACACCGGGGAGCTGTTTTTT TRBJ2-2 - TRBV10-3 TRBD1
CACRDLGNTEAFF TGTGCCTGCCGGGACCTTGGGAACACTGAAGCTTTCTTT TRBJ1-1 - TRBV30 -
CASSVTSGVYNEQFF TGCGCCAGCAGCGTGACTAGCGGGGTATACAATGAGCAGTTCTTC TRBJ2-1 - TRBV5-1 TRBD2
CASSQHGTHDKNIQYF TGTGCCAGCAGCCAGCACGGGACTCACGACAAAAACATTCAGTACTTC TRBJ2-4 - TRBV4-2 -
CASSQNSGGRYEQYF TGTGCCAGCAGCCAAAATAGCGGGGGGCGCTACGAGCAGTACTTC TRBJ2-7 - TRBV3-1/TRBV3-2 TRBD2
CASSRDRETEAFF TGTGCCAGTAGCCGGGACAGGGAAACTGAAGCTTTCTTT TRBJ1-1 - TRBV19 TRBD1
CASSVAGARETQYF TGTGCCAGCAGCGTAGCTGGAGCCCGGGAGACCCAGTACTTC TRBJ2-5 - TRBV9 -
CASSYGTGFMGGGNEQFF TGTGCCAGCAGCTACGGGACAGGGTTTATGGGTGGAGGGAATGAGCAGTTCTTC TRBJ2-1 - TRBV11-3 TRBD1
CAWETGGAYEQYF TGTGCCTGGGAGACAGGGGGCGCGTACGAGCAGTACTTC TRBJ2-7 - TRBV30 TRBD1
CASSLGGILPNYGYTF TGCGCCAGCAGCTTGGGCGGGATCCTCCCTAACTATGGCTACACCTTC TRBJ1-2 - TRBV5-1 -
CSVSGQNKNTEAFF TGCAGCGTGAGTGGACAGAACAAGAACACTGAAGCTTTCTTT TRBJ1-1 - TRBV29-1 -
CASSTGRGQFF TGCGCCAGCAGCACAGGGCGAGGGCAGTTCTTC TRBJ2-1 - TRBV10-1 -
CASGAHSVNTEAFF TGTGCCAGCGGGGCGCACAGCGTGAACACTGAAGCTTTCTTT TRBJ1-1 - TRBV27 -
CASSLTTGYQYPNTEAFF TGTGCCAGCAGCTTAACGACAGGGTACCAATACCCGAACACTGAAGCTTTCTTT TRBJ1-1 - TRBV7-9 TRBD1
CASSPSGQQYEQYF TGTGCCAGCTCACCATCGGGACAACAATACGAGCAGTACTTC TRBJ2-7 - TRBV18 -